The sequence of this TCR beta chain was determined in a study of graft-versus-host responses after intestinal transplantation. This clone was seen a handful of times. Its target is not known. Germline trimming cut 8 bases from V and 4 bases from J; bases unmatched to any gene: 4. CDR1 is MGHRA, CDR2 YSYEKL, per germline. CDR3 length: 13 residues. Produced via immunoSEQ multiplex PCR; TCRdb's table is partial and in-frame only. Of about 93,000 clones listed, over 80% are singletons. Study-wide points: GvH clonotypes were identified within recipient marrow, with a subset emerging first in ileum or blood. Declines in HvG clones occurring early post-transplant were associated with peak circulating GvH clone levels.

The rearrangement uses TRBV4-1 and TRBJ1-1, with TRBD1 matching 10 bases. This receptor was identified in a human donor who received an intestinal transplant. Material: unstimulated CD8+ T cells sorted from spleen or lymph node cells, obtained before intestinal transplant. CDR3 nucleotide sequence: TGCGCCAGCTCAAGGACAGGGGGCACTGAAGCTTTCTTT. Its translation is CASSRTGGTEAFF.